The rows below give T cell receptor beta chains drawn from one sample of a study of blood T cell repertoires in COVID-19. Clones were sequenced by immunoSEQ multiplex PCR, and TCRdb holds only the in-frame ones, with some missing. The sample carries hundreds of thousands of clones, 75% to 85% recorded once. What was sequenced was peripheral blood. Source of these receptors: a woman older than 75 with COVID-19, enrolled during active disease. Each CDR3 is given with its conserved first and last residue. D genes are given only for firm matches. Size is omitted from some rows. Given values are once, few, many or a class for expanded clones.

abundance	d_gene	v_gene	j_gene	CDR3aa	CDR3nt
NA	NA	TRBV6-5	TRBJ2-7	CASSYSPRGEQYF	TGTGCCAGCAGTTACTCTCCCCGGGGGGAGCAGTACTTC
NA	TRBD1	TRBV5-6	TRBJ1-4	CASNNQGARANEKLFF	TGTGCCAGCAACAATCAGGGGGCGCGGGCTAATGAAAAACTGTTTTTT
NA	NA	TRBV9	TRBJ2-5	CASSVGGETQYF	TGTGCCAGCAGCGTAGGAGGAGAGACCCAGTACTTC
NA	NA	TRBV5-6	TRBJ1-5	CASSLGWLRNQPQHF	TGTGCCAGCAGCCTCGGTTGGTTACGGAATCAGCCCCAGCATTTT
NA	NA	TRBV5-5	TRBJ1-6	CASSLERRSPLHF	TGTGCCAGCAGCTTGGAAAGGCGGTCACCCCTCCACTTT
NA	NA	TRBV5-1	TRBJ2-2	CASSLIGRGSTGELFF	TGCGCCAGCAGCTTGATAGGGAGAGGGAGCACCGGGGAGCTGTTTTTT
NA	TRBD1	TRBV18	TRBJ1-2	CASSQGQGGYTF	TGTGCCAGCTCACAAGGACAGGGTGGCTACACCTTC
few	NA	TRBV14	TRBJ2-3	CASSPLRGGLTDTQYF	TGTGCCAGCAGCCCCTTAAGGGGGGGCCTCACAGATACGCAGTATTTT
NA	TRBD2	TRBV10-3	TRBJ2-5	CAISESSGRGQETQYF	TGTGCCATCAGTGAGTCTAGCGGGAGAGGTCAAGAGACCCAGTACTTC
NA	NA	TRBV18	TRBJ1-1	CASSLLGVDTEAFF	TGTGCCAGCTCACTCCTAGGGGTGGACACTGAAGCTTTCTTT
NA	NA	TRBV6-6	TRBJ1-2	CATYSFGYTF	TGTGCCACCTACAGCTTTGGCTACACCTTC
once	NA	TRBV19	TRBJ2-5	CASSIILDGTQYF	TGTGCCAGTAGTATAATACTTGATGGGACCCAGTACTTC
few	TRBD1	TRBV3-1/TRBV3-2	TRBJ1-2	CASSQGAGQGFYGYTF	TGTGCCAGCAGCCAGGGTGCAGGACAGGGATTTTATGGCTACACCTTC
NA	NA	TRBV13	TRBJ1-2	CASSLGPGDYGYTF	TGTGCCAGCAGCTTAGGTCCCGGGGACTATGGCTACACCTTC
NA	TRBD1	TRBV4-1	TRBJ2-3	CASSPFGDRATDTQYF	TGCGCCAGCAGCCCTTTTGGGGACAGGGCTACAGATACGCAGTATTTT
few	TRBD1	TRBV5-8	TRBJ2-5	CASSVDRVKYF	TGTGCCAGCAGCGTGGACAGGGTTAAGTACTTC
NA	NA	TRBV6-2/TRBV6-3	TRBJ1-2	CASSYPGGGNYGYTF	TGTGCCAGCAGTTACCCCGGAGGAGGTAACTATGGCTACACCTTC
NA	NA	TRBV7-2	TRBJ1-1	CASSLLGANTEAFF	TGTGCCAGCAGCTTACTAGGAGCGAACACTGAAGCTTTCTTT
few	NA	TRBV10-3	TRBJ1-1	CAIMGGGDTEAFF	TGTGCCATCATGGGCGGGGGGGATACTGAAGCTTTCTTT
NA	TRBD1	TRBV4-1	TRBJ2-3	CASSQSSGGAGTQYF	TGCGCCAGCAGCCAATCCTCAGGGGGTGCGGGTACGCAGTATTTT
few	NA	TRBV3-1/TRBV3-2	TRBJ1-1	CASSQQGGTEAFF	TGTGCCAGCAGCCAACAGGGCGGAACTGAAGCTTTCTTT
once	TRBD2	TRBV9	TRBJ2-1	CASGVAGDYEQFF	TGTGCCAGCGGGGTAGCGGGGGATTATGAGCAGTTCTTC